The 3 T cell receptor beta chains in this list originate from one sample, sequenced in a study of monozygotic twins with inflammatory bowel disease. One entry per CDR3 protein, without DNA, is what TCRdb gives after re-calling the 5' RACE reads. The repertoire table contains around 150,000 distinct CDR3 sequences. The sequencing sample was made of blood. These receptors came from a human donor with ulcerative colitis or Crohn's disease, or a healthy co-twin of an affected twin (not recorded which).

The V gene is TRBV7-9, the J gene TRBJ1-5; the TRBD1 assignment by TCRdb is unverifiable without DNA. Germline V CDR1 and CDR2: SEHNR, FQNEAQ (reference sequence). The CDR3 covers 15 residues. CDR3 sequence reads: CASSRFTGPQEPQHF.

V and J are TRBV12-3 or TRBV12-4 and TRBJ1-5; no DNA is available, so the TRBD1 call from TCRdb remains unchecked. This CDR3 is built from 14 residues. The CDR3 loop is CASSVGGVNQPQHF.

The chain carries TRBV5-1 and TRBJ2-5; the D call from TCRdb, TRBD1, cannot be confirmed without DNA. CDR1 is SGHRS and CDR2 is YFSETQ in the germline V gene. The CDR3 extends over 15 amino acids. The CDR3 protein is CASSLVGQRQETQYF.